These 27 T cell receptor beta chains share one sample of origin, sequenced in a study of regulatory T cells in long-lasting Graves disease. As for time point: newly diagnosed GD, antithyroid drugs for less than 3 months. From PBMCs, RNA was extracted and then used to make the TCR library. iRepertoire HTBI primers and Arm-PCR of CDR3 regions built TCR beta libraries. Using its own MiXCR run on the multiplex PCR reads, TCRdb lists one record per CDR3 protein. Of over 500,000 distinct CDR3 sequences listed, about 16% are singletons. The data also belong to a second study, concerning T cells in Graves' hyperthyroidism and ophthalmopathy.

Source: peripheral blood mononuclear cells (PBMCs), taken at new diagnosis, from a patient treated with antithyroid drugs. These receptors came from a man between 18 and 29 years old with Graves disease.

This clonotype was picked up many times. The chain couples TRBV6-5 to TRBJ2-7; no firm D call. The germline V and J ends were trimmed by 0 bases and 7 bases, with 10 bases remaining between them. Germline V gene sequence: CDR1 MNHEY, CDR2 SVGAGI. This CDR3 is 13 amino acids long. The CDR3 bases are TGTGCCAGCAGTTACTCGGTTATGAGGGAGCAGTACTTC. Translated: CASSYSVMREQYF.

The chain employs TRBV7-9 and TRBJ2-3, with a possible D match to TRBD2 (5 bases). Trimming stripped 4 bases from V and 1 base from J, with 12 bases between. Germline CDR1 and CDR2: SEHNR and FQNEAQ (reference sequence). The CDR3 consists of 15 residues. The CDR3 nucleotides are TGTGCCAGCAGCTCGCCTAGCCGACGCACAGATACGCAGTATTTT. It specifies CASSSPSRRTDTQYF. The entire variable domain, with the rest obtained from reference TRBV7-9 and TRBJ2-3, is as follows: DTGVSQNPRHKITKRGQNVTFRCDPISEHNRLYWYRQTLGQGPEFLTYFQNEAQLEKSRLLSDRFSAERPKGSFSTLEIQRTEQGDSAMYLCASSSPSRRTDTQYFGPGTRLTVL.

The gene calls are TRBV6-5 and TRBJ1-2; D is undetermined. Germline V lookup: CDR1 MNHEY, CDR2 SVGAGI. The CDR3 covers 13 residues. V was shortened by 2 bases and J by 4 bases, with 8 bases between the two germline ends. The CDR3 here is CASSYGVTYGYTF. Written as DNA, the CDR3 is TGTGCCAGCAGTTACGGGGTAACCTATGGCTACACCTTC.

This clonotype was detected many times. V is TRBV30 and J is TRBJ2-3; D is ambiguous. CDR1 is GTSNPN, CDR2 SVGIG, per germline (reference sequence). The V end was cut by 1 base, the J end by 6 bases, with 17 bases between. There are 15 residues in the CDR3. The CDR3 nucleotides are TGTGCCTGGAGTGGCGCCCCTCTGGTAGTGGATACGCAGTATTTT. Its translation is CAWSGAPLVVDTQYF.

The chain uses TRBV15 and TRBJ2-7; D is unclear. CDR1 is LNHNV and CDR2 is YYDKDF in the germline V gene (reference sequence). The CDR3 runs to 15 residues. Trimming removed 2 bases from V and 3 bases from J, with 14 bases in between. The CDR3 sequence is CATSRPDVTGYEQYF. The CDR3 DNA is TGTGCCACCAGCAGACCGGACGTAACCGGCTACGAGCAGTACTTC.

This clonotype was detected many times. V usage is TRBV19 and J usage is TRBJ2-3; tentatively, D is TRBD1 (7 bases). This CDR3 contains 18 residues. Looked up from germline, CDR1 is LNHDA and CDR2 is SQIVND (reference sequence). Trimming cost V 2 bases and J 0 bases, with 18 bases left between them. The CDR3 nucleotides are TGTGCCAGTAGTATACGGCGGCAGGGGGGTTCTAGCACAGATACGCAGTATTTT. Protein sequence: CASSIRRQGGSSTDTQYF.

The genes are TRBV19 and TRBJ1-2; no clear D gene. This CDR3 has 15 amino acids. CDR1 and CDR2 (germline): LNHDA, SQIVND (reference sequence). The germline V and J ends were trimmed by 3 bases and 0 bases, with 11 bases remaining between them. DNA for the CDR3: TGTGCCAGTAGTATCCTGGCAGGAACTAACTATGGCTACACCTTC. Residues: CASSILAGTNYGYTF.

This clonotype showed up many times. The chain is built from TRBV28 and TRBJ2-3; maybe TRBD1 (6 bases). The germline V gene has CDR1 MDHEN and CDR2 SYDVKM. V gave up 4 bases and J gave up 2 bases, with 13 bases separating them. The CDR3 runs to 15 residues. CDR3 nucleotides: TGTGCCAGCAGTTCCTACAGGGCCCCCACAGATACGCAGTATTTT. This encodes CASSSYRAPTDTQYF.

The chain links TRBV3-1 to TRBJ2-2, with D uncertain. Germline CDR1 reads LGHDT; CDR2 reads YNNKEL (reference sequence). The CDR3 consists of 11 residues. V lost 7 bases and J 7 bases, leaving 7 bases between the germline ends. In nucleotides, the CDR3 is TGTGCCAGCACCTCAGGCGGGGAGCTGTTTTTT. It is translated as CASTSGGELFF.

This clonotype was detected a few times. The chain carries TRBV7-2 and TRBJ2-1; D is undetermined. The CDR3 length is 13 residues. CDR1 and CDR2 (germline): SGHTA, FQGNSA. Trimming shortened V by 2 bases and J by 3 bases, and 5 bases separated the two germline ends. The CDR3 sequence: CASSLNHYNEQFF. The DNA for the CDR3 is TGTGCCAGCAGCTTAAACCACTACAATGAGCAGTTCTTC.

This CDR3 reads CATSDSPGELFF. CDR3 in DNA: TGTGCCACCAGTGATTCTCCCGGGGAGCTGTTTTTT. The rearrangement uses TRBV24-1 and TRBJ2-2; D is uncertain. This CDR3 is built from 12 residues. V was cut by 2 bases and J by 6 bases, with 3 bases left in between. Per germline, CDR1 KGHDR and CDR2 SFDVKD.

The V gene is TRBV5-1, the J gene TRBJ2-3, with TRBD2 as a possible D gene (5 bases). Per the germline V gene, CDR1 is SGHRS and CDR2 is YFSETQ. With 1 base removed from V and 0 bases from J, the gap between germline ends came to 9 bases. The CDR3 has 15 amino acids. CDR3 DNA: TGCGCCAGCAGCTTGATCGGGATCAGCACAGATACGCAGTATTTT. It yields the protein CASSLIGISTDTQYF.

On this clonotype itself: With a much larger clone just one base away, this may be a read error. V gene TRBV6-1 combines with J gene TRBJ2-7; 8 positions agree with TRBD1. The CDR3 has 14 amino acids. Germline-derived CDR1 and CDR2 are MNHNS and SASEGT. V trimming: 5 bases; J trimming: 5 bases; junction bases outside the gene matches: 8. This CDR3 is CASSPTGGGHEQYF. CDR3 coding DNA: TGTGCCAGCAGTCCCACAGGGGGAGGCCACGAGCAGTACTTC.

This clonotype was detected only a few times. J is TRBJ2-3 and V is TRBV19; TRBD2 matches at 7 bases. This CDR3 is 15 amino acids long. V was clipped by 8 bases and J by 5 bases; unmatched bases: 13. The V gene's germline CDR1 is LNHDA and CDR2 SQIVND (reference sequence). This chain's CDR3 is CASRGAGVGKDTQYF. The CDR3, as DNA: TGTGCCAGTCGTGGCGCGGGAGTTGGGAAAGATACGCAGTATTTT.

This clonotype was recorded many times. The chain uses TRBV30 and TRBJ1-5, with a weak D call TRBD1 (5 bases). The CDR3 sequence is 15 residues long. The V end was cut by 0 bases, the J end by 3 bases, with 12 bases between. The germline V gene has CDR1 GTSNPN and CDR2 SVGIG (reference sequence). For the CDR3, the DNA is TGTGCCTGGAGTGTGGCGGGGCTCTTCAATCAGCCCCAGCATTTT. Protein sequence: CAWSVAGLFNQPQHF. Based on the CDR3 plus reference TRBV30 and TRBJ1-5, the full variable domain is SQTIHQWPATLVQPVGSPLSLECTVEGTSNPNLYWYRQAAGRGLQLLFYSVGIGQISSEVPQNLSASRPQDRQFILSSKKLLLSDSGFYLCAWSVAGLFNQPQHFGDGTRLSIL.

In this sample, this clonotype turned up many times. The CDR3 reads CAHQAARKLFF. The CDR3 DNA reads as TGTGCCCACCAGGCCGCCCGAAAACTGTTTTTT. This chain connects TRBV9 to TRBJ1-4; D not certain. The length of the CDR3 is 11 residues. Germline V lookup: CDR1 SGDLS, CDR2 YYNGEE. V gave up 10 bases and J gave up 10 bases, with 14 bases separating them.

In its sample, this clonotype was seen many times. The chain uses TRBV12-3 or TRBV12-4 and TRBJ2-5; 8 bases map to TRBD2. Trimming removed 6 bases from V and 5 bases from J; junction bases left unmatched: 5. This CDR3 is built from 13 residues. CDR3 DNA: TGTGCCAGCAGCCGGACTAGCCGGGAGACCCAGTACTTC. It yields the protein CASSRTSRETQYF.

This clonotype came up many times. The chain joins TRBV28 to TRBJ2-7; D is unresolved. CDR3 length: 11 amino acids. Germline V gene sequence: CDR1 MDHEN, CDR2 SYDVKM. With 5 bases removed from V and 7 bases from J, the gap between germline ends came to 9 bases. The DNA for the CDR3 is TGTGCCAGCAGTACGACCGGGGAGCAGTACTTC. The encoded protein is CASSTTGEQYF.

With regard to this clonotype: It differs at one base from a far larger clone, so likely a read error. The chain employs TRBV2 and TRBJ1-1; D is unresolved. CDR1 and CDR2 from the germline V gene are SNHLY and FYNNEI. The CDR3 sequence is 14 residues long. The V end was cut by 5 bases, the J end by 4 bases, with 14 bases between. The CDR3 DNA sequence: TGTGCCAGCAGTTTCTACAGTATGAGCACTGAAGCTTTCTTT. Translated, it gives CASSFYSMSTEAFF. The complete variable domain, with remaining parts taken from reference TRBV2 and TRBJ1-1, reads EPEVTQTPSHQVTQMGQEVILRCVPISNHLYFYWYRQILGQKVEFLVSFYNNEISEKSEIFDDQFSVERPDGSNFTLKIRSTKLEDSAMYFCASSFYSMSTEAFFGQGTRLTVV.

The chain is built from TRBV19 and TRBJ2-1, with TRBD1 matching over 9 bases. CDR1 is LNHDA and CDR2 is SQIVND in the germline V gene (reference sequence). The length of the CDR3 is 14 residues. With V trimmed by 8 bases and J by 8 bases, 10 bases remained unmatched. CDR3 sequence reads: CASHRDRDWDEQFF. CDR3 nucleotide sequence: TGTGCCAGTCACCGGGACAGGGACTGGGATGAGCAGTTCTTC.

This clonotype was seen more than once but under ten times. The chain joins TRBV9 to TRBJ1-3; D not resolved. This CDR3 has 18 residues. V lost 4 bases to trimming and J lost 0 bases, with 20 bases between them. Germline CDR1 reads SGDLS; CDR2 reads YYNGEE. The CDR3 is CASSTNRKDGSSGNTIYF. CDR3 coding DNA: TGTGCCAGCAGCACAAACCGGAAGGACGGGAGCTCTGGAAACACCATATATTTT.

This clonotype has just a few counts. The chain employs TRBV3-1 and TRBJ2-3, with D unresolved. From germline, CDR1 is LGHDT and CDR2 YNNKEL (reference sequence). V lost 3 bases to trimming and J lost 6 bases, with 16 bases between them. The CDR3 runs to 15 residues. The CDR3 coding sequence is TGTGCCAGCAGCCAGGCCACAGCCTCAGTGGATACGCAGTATTTT. Its protein product is CASSQATASVDTQYF.

This clonotype was seen ten or more times. CDR3 protein: CASRGPGQGHEQYF. The CDR3 DNA follows: TGTGCCAGCAGGGGACCGGGACAGGGCCACGAGCAGTACTTC. The genes are TRBV12-3 or TRBV12-4 and TRBJ2-7; TRBD1 agrees at 9 bases. The ends lost 6 bases at V and 5 bases at J; junction bases unmatched: 8. The CDR3 has 14 amino acids.

This chain uses TRBV29-1 with TRBJ1-2; 8 bases match TRBD1. Per the germline V gene, CDR1 is SQVTM and CDR2 is ANQGSEA. CDR3 length equals 15 residues. The V segment lost 4 bases and the J segment 6 bases; nucleotides outside the gene matches: 13. The DNA for the CDR3 is TGCAGCGTTGTCGGGGGGACAGGCGGCTCAAATGGCTACACCTTC. Translation: CSVVGGTGGSNGYTF. Supplemented by reference TRBV29-1 and TRBJ1-2, the full variable domain reads SAVISQKPSRDICQRGTSLTIQCQVDSQVTMMFWYRQQPGQSLTLIATANQGSEATYESGFVIDKFPISRPNLTFSTLTVSNMSPEDSSIYLCSVVGGTGGSNGYTFGSGTRLTVV.

The sample holds many counts of this clonotype. The V and J genes are TRBV11-2 and TRBJ2-1; 11 nucleotides line up with TRBD2. There are 13 residues in the CDR3. The J segment lost 12 bases and the V segment lost 2 bases, leaving 3 bases of the junction unmatched. CDR1 is SGHAT and CDR2 is FQNNGV in the germline V gene. CDR3 coding DNA: TGTGCCAGCAGCTTAAATCTAGCGGGAGGGCAGTTCTTC. Encoded protein: CASSLNLAGGQFF.

The V and J genes are TRBV3-1 and TRBJ2-7; 10 bases are a match to TRBD1. CDR1 LGHDT and CDR2 YNNKEL come from the germline V gene (reference sequence). Trimming took 7 bases from V and 5 from J; bases not matched to a gene: 8. This CDR3 has 14 residues. CDR3 coding DNA: TGTGCCAGCACCTGGGACAGGGGAGGGGACGAGCAGTACTTC. Translated: CASTWDRGGDEQYF.

This chain joins TRBV9 and TRBJ1-1, with a tentative D call TRBD1 (6 bases). V lost 4 bases and J 0 bases, leaving 10 bases between the germline ends. CDR1 is SGDLS, CDR2 YYNGEE, per germline. The CDR3 spans 14 residues. Written as DNA, the CDR3 is TGTGCCAGCAGCCGGGACATTATGAACACTGAAGCTTTCTTT. It codes for CASSRDIMNTEAFF. Complete variable domain (other parts from reference TRBV9 and TRBJ1-1): DSGVTQTPKHLITATGQRVTLRCSPRSGDLSVYWYQQSLDQGLQFLIQYYNGEERAKGNILERFSAQQFPDLHSELNLSSLELGDSALYFCASSRDIMNTEAFFGQGTRLTVV.